The 6 T cell receptor beta chains below all came from one sample that was sequenced in a study of neurological immune-mediated disorders. TCRdb reprocessed the 5' RACE reads with MiXCR, giving one entry per CDR3 protein. The profile shows fewer than 25,000 distinct CDR3 sequences, roughly 13% of them singletons. The material sequenced was PBMCs. The receptors derive from a woman aged 40-49 years with HTLV-1-associated myelopathy (HAM/TSP).

Many counts were recorded for this clonotype. CDR3 DNA sequence: TGCAGTGCTAGAAAAGGCACTGAAGCTTTCTTT. Its translation: CSARKGTEAFF. The rearrangement uses TRBV20-1 and TRBJ1-1; the D is unclear. This CDR3 region has 11 residues. V gave up 2 bases and J gave up 4 bases, with 5 bases separating them. The germline CDR1 and CDR2 sequences are DFQATT and SNEGSKA (reference sequence).

A note on this clonotype: The final CDR3 position lacks the conserved phenylalanine or tryptophan, pointing to a likely read error. The genes are TRBV7-8 and TRBJ2-2; D not resolved. The CDR3 spans 15 residues. The germline V gene has CDR1 SGHVS and CDR2 FQNEAQ. V lost 2 bases to trimming and J lost 7 bases, with 14 bases between them. The CDR3 DNA is TGTGCCAGCAGCTTAAACCTACATGGCGGCGGGGAGCTGTTTTTG. The encoded protein is CASSLNLHGGGELFL.

This clonotype was observed at least ten times. This chain connects TRBV7-7 to TRBJ2-5; possible D gene TRBD1, 5 bases. This CDR3 region has 13 residues. The V end was cut by 5 bases, the J end by 5 bases, with 12 bases between. The germline gives CDR1 SSHAT, CDR2 FNYEAQ (reference sequence). The CDR3 DNA reads TGTGCCAGCAGCCACCTAGGGGTGGAGACCCAGTACTTC. This translates into CASSHLGVETQYF.

The sample holds many counts of this clonotype. This chain joins TRBV12-3 or TRBV12-4 and TRBJ1-1, with D perhaps TRBD1 (5 bases). Trimming left V 4 bases short and J 1 base short, with 10 bases between. This CDR3 is built from 14 residues. In DNA, the CDR3 is TGTGCCAGCAGTTCCCGGGACCGGAACACTGAAGCTTTCTTT. Translated, it gives CASSSRDRNTEAFF.

This clonotype was detected ten times or more. The gene calls are TRBV2 and TRBJ1-1; D uncertain. Germline CDR1 and CDR2: SNHLY and FYNNEI. The CDR3 runs to 15 residues. V gave up 10 bases and J gave up 1 base, with 19 bases separating them. The CDR3 region is CATSSNWGWNTEAFF. The CDR3 DNA reads TGTGCCACTTCATCTAATTGGGGATGGAACACTGAAGCTTTCTTT.

This clonotype was observed many times. The J gene is TRBJ2-1, the V gene TRBV7-6; D is perhaps TRBD2 (5 bases). Germline-derived CDR1 and CDR2 are SGHVS and FNYEAQ. Trimming shortened V by 5 bases and J by 7 bases, and 21 bases separated the two germline ends. The CDR3 has 16 amino acids. The CDR3 here is CASSPLGADPLNEQFF. The CDR3 coding sequence is TGTGCCAGCAGCCCCCTCGGAGCGGACCCCTTGAATGAGCAGTTCTTC.